A selection of T cell receptor beta chains follows, all from one sample in a study of blood T cell repertoires in COVID-19. Produced via immunoSEQ multiplex PCR; TCRdb's table is partial and in-frame only. The sample has under 250,000 clones; nearly 90% are singletons. Source material: peripheral blood. These receptors were collected from a man in his fifties with COVID-19, enrolled during active disease. Each CDR3 is given with its conserved first and last residue. The order of the fields is V gene, D gene, J gene, clone size, CDR3 DNA, CDR3 protein. D genes are given only for firm matches. The size field is filled for only some rows; it gives once, few, many or a size class.

V gene: TRBV27; D gene: TRBD1; J gene: TRBJ2-6; clone size: NA; CDR3 DNA: TGTGCCAGCAGCCGATCGTGGACAGGGCCCATTTCTGGGGCCAACGTCCTGACTTTC; CDR3 protein: CASSRSWTGPISGANVLTF
V gene: TRBV9; D gene: NA; J gene: TRBJ1-1; clone size: once; CDR3 DNA: TGTGCCAGCAGCGTAGTCCTCTCTACAGGGAACACTGAAGCTTTCTTT; CDR3 protein: CASSVVLSTGNTEAFF
V gene: TRBV7-9; D gene: NA; J gene: TRBJ2-3; clone size: NA; CDR3 DNA: TGTGCCAGCAGCGCGGGTGGGGTTTCAGATACGCAGTATTTT; CDR3 protein: CASSAGGVSDTQYF
V gene: TRBV11-1; D gene: TRBD1; J gene: TRBJ2-3; clone size: NA; CDR3 DNA: TGTGCCAGCAGCGCGGACAGGGCCACAGATACGCAGTATTTT; CDR3 protein: CASSADRATDTQYF
V gene: TRBV2; D gene: NA; J gene: TRBJ1-4; clone size: NA; CDR3 DNA: TGTGCCAGCAGCCTCGGACAGAACAATGAAAAACTGTTTTTT; CDR3 protein: CASSLGQNNEKLFF
V gene: TRBV6-1; D gene: NA; J gene: TRBJ1-5; clone size: NA; CDR3 DNA: TGTGCCAGCAGTGTACAGGGTTTTCTAGCCAATCAGCCCCAGCATTTT; CDR3 protein: CASSVQGFLANQPQHF
V gene: TRBV28; D gene: NA; J gene: TRBJ2-2; clone size: few; CDR3 DNA: TGTGCCAGCAGACATGGCGGTGGCACCGGGGAGCTGTTTTTT; CDR3 protein: CASRHGGGTGELFF
V gene: TRBV10-1; D gene: NA; J gene: TRBJ2-7; clone size: few; CDR3 DNA: TGCGCCAGCAGTGCACCGAGACGAGGGCAGTACGAGCAGTACTTC; CDR3 protein: CASSAPRRGQYEQYF
V gene: TRBV7-2; D gene: TRBD1; J gene: TRBJ1-1; clone size: NA; CDR3 DNA: TGTGCCAGCAGCTCGGGACAGTGGGAAGCTTTCTTT; CDR3 protein: CASSSGQWEAFF
V gene: TRBV6-2/TRBV6-3; D gene: TRBD2; J gene: TRBJ2-5; clone size: NA; CDR3 DNA: TGTGCCAGCAGCAGCGGGAGGGTCGAGACCCAGTACTTC; CDR3 protein: CASSSGRVETQYF
V gene: TRBV10-2; D gene: NA; J gene: TRBJ2-7; clone size: NA; CDR3 DNA: TGCGCCAGCAGTGAGTCCCAGGGAAACGAGCAGTACTTC; CDR3 protein: CASSESQGNEQYF
V gene: TRBV9; D gene: NA; J gene: TRBJ2-7; clone size: NA; CDR3 DNA: TGTGCCAGCAGCCCGGATGGGGTAGCGGCCTCCTACGAGCAGTACTTC; CDR3 protein: CASSPDGVAASYEQYF
V gene: TRBV3-1/TRBV3-2; D gene: TRBD1; J gene: TRBJ1-5; clone size: NA; CDR3 DNA: TGTGCCAGCAGCCAGCCGGGACAGGGTTGGAATCAGCCCCAGCATTTT; CDR3 protein: CASSQPGQGWNQPQHF
V gene: TRBV4-1; D gene: TRBD2; J gene: TRBJ2-3; clone size: NA; CDR3 DNA: TGCGCCAGCAGCCAAGAGGCTAGCGGGAGGGCCGAGGTAGATACGCAGTATTTT; CDR3 protein: CASSQEASGRAEVDTQYF
V gene: TRBV5-1; D gene: NA; J gene: TRBJ2-6; clone size: NA; CDR3 DNA: TGCGCCAGCAGCTTGAAAATATTCGGGACTTCTGGGGCCAACGTCCTGACTTTC; CDR3 protein: CASSLKIFGTSGANVLTF
V gene: TRBV28; D gene: NA; J gene: TRBJ1-4; clone size: NA; CDR3 DNA: TGTGCCAGCAGTCCTTACTTTGCAACTAATGAAAAACTGTTTTTT; CDR3 protein: CASSPYFATNEKLFF
V gene: TRBV19; D gene: NA; J gene: TRBJ1-5; clone size: NA; CDR3 DNA: TGTGCCAGTAGGGGCGGGTTAACAGCGCGAAATCAGCCCCAGCATTTT; CDR3 protein: CASRGGLTARNQPQHF
V gene: TRBV9; D gene: TRBD1; J gene: TRBJ2-2; clone size: NA; CDR3 DNA: TGTGCCAGCAGCGTAGCGTTTGGACAGGAGAACACCGGGGAGCTGTTTTTT; CDR3 protein: CASSVAFGQENTGELFF
V gene: TRBV18; D gene: NA; J gene: TRBJ2-3; clone size: NA; CDR3 DNA: TGTGCCAGCTCACCTCCCGAGGGAGTGGATACGCAGTATTTT; CDR3 protein: CASSPPEGVDTQYF
V gene: TRBV7-9; D gene: NA; J gene: TRBJ2-7; clone size: once; CDR3 DNA: TGTGCCAGCAGCACGGACAGAAACTACGAGCAGTACTTC; CDR3 protein: CASSTDRNYEQYF
V gene: TRBV4-3; D gene: NA; J gene: TRBJ2-5; clone size: NA; CDR3 DNA: TGCGCCAGCAGCCAAAGGGCGGTAGGACTCGGACAAGAGACCCAGTACTTC; CDR3 protein: CASSQRAVGLGQETQYF
V gene: TRBV30; D gene: TRBD1; J gene: TRBJ2-5; clone size: once; CDR3 DNA: TGTGCCTGGAGTGTACGAAGGACAGGGCTCGGGCAAGAGACCCAGTACTTC; CDR3 protein: CAWSVRRTGLGQETQYF
V gene: TRBV30; D gene: NA; J gene: TRBJ1-1; clone size: NA; CDR3 DNA: TGTGCCTGGAGTGTACCTAAGAACACTGAAGCTTTCTTT; CDR3 protein: CAWSVPKNTEAFF
V gene: TRBV28; D gene: NA; J gene: TRBJ1-3; clone size: NA; CDR3 DNA: TGTGCCAGCAGTTTATTCACAGGCGCGGCTGGAAACACCATATATTTT; CDR3 protein: CASSLFTGAAGNTIYF
V gene: TRBV10-3; D gene: TRBD1; J gene: TRBJ2-1; clone size: NA; CDR3 DNA: TGTGCCATCAGTACGAACAGGGGAATGCAATACAATGAGCAGTTCTTC; CDR3 protein: CAISTNRGMQYNEQFF
V gene: TRBV7-2; D gene: TRBD1; J gene: TRBJ2-1; clone size: NA; CDR3 DNA: TGTGCCAGCAGCCTCGGACAGGGCCCCTACAATGAGCAGTTCTTC; CDR3 protein: CASSLGQGPYNEQFF